The clone carrying this T cell receptor beta chain was detected only once. This CDR3 is built from 9 residues. V lost 9 bases and J lost 8, with 3 bases in between. CDR1 SGDLS and CDR2 YYNGEE come from the germline V gene. The entry originates in a study of shared T cell receptors in the human thymus. Sequencing used immunoSEQ multiplex PCR; TCRdb keeps in-frame clones, though not all of them. The repertoire holds hundreds of thousands of clones, with 87% as singletons. In addition, the sample was reused for a study of human thymus T cells. That work states: Healthy Finnish infants undergoing corrective surgery for congenital heart defects were used as donors. Thymus pieces cut out during corrective heart surgery were the tissue that was used. An apparent bias in V and J gene usage was seen in thymic and blood repertoires. Related research has reported that thymic repertoires overlap highly among unrelated individuals.

The sample comprised thymocytes. The TCR was taken from a boy under two years old with a congenital heart defect. This chain connects TRBV9 to TRBJ1-6, with D hard to call. This CDR3 reads CATHSPLHF. CDR3 nucleotides: TGTGCCACTCATTCACCCCTCCACTTT.